A single TCR beta chain is shown here with its context. Its antigen is not identified. The record originates from a study of blood T cells in healthy people across ages. Broader study findings: Bulk PBMC profiling left naive and antigen-experienced comparisons inconclusive.

Per sample, a minimum of 6.5 million PBMCs were isolated. Looked up from germline, CDR1 is SNHLY and CDR2 is FYNNEI. The junction had 1 base not matched to a gene; V was cut back by 3 bases and J by 3 bases. The CDR3 runs to 14 residues. The use of a sample-barcoded 5' primer and a J-beta primer mix characterized a second PCR of roughly 6 to 11 cycles. TCRdb itself ran the 5' RACE reads through MiXCR, one entry per CDR3 protein. Of hundreds of thousands of distinct CDR3 sequences listed, roughly 60% are singletons. This receptor was obtained from a man between 25 and 39 years old in good health. Sequences were obtained from blood. The genes are TRBV2 and TRBJ2-5; 10 bases line up with TRBD1. CDR3 protein: CASSDGQGEETQYF. In DNA form, the CDR3 reads TGTGCCAGCAGTGATGGACAGGGGGAAGAGACCCAGTACTTC.